The next 26 T cell receptor beta chains were all read from a single sample in a study of T cell responses to AZD1222 COVID-19 vaccine. The table came from immunoSEQ multiplex PCR; TCRdb's copy has only in-frame clones and leaves some out. The data hold over 95,000 clones, with roughly 90% observed a single time. The sequences come from peripheral blood, collected on day 0 of AZD1222 vaccination. Receptors were obtained from an adult in good health.

The rearrangement links TRBV23-1 to TRBJ2-7, with D tentatively TRBD2 (5 bases). TRBV23-1 is annotated as an ORF whose role is uncertain. The CDR3 has 15 amino acids. V was clipped by 2 bases and J by 6 bases, with 17 bases between them. The CDR3 region has the DNA TGCGCCAGCAGTCAAGTTCACGAGGGTTCCCGCGAGCAGTACTTC. Its translation: CASSQVHEGSREQYF.

This clone was counted between two and nine times. The chain carries TRBV24-1 and TRBJ2-2; D ambiguous. This CDR3 has 14 amino acids. V gave up 9 bases and J gave up 0 bases, with 10 bases separating them. Germline V gives CDR1 KGHDR, CDR2 SFDVKD. The DNA for the CDR3 is TGTGCCACCGGCAGACTTTCGAACACCGGGGAGCTGTTTTTT. Its translation is CATGRLSNTGELFF.

This sequence joins TRBV29-1 and TRBJ1-4, with a tentative D call TRBD1 (5 bases). Germline V gene lookup returns CDR1 SQVTM and CDR2 ANQGSEA. This CDR3 region has 13 residues. Trimming took off 4 bases at V and 4 bases at J, with 10 bases between the two ends. CDR3 bases: TGCAGCGTTGGGGGCCAGGGTAATGAAAAACTGTTTTTT. Its translation is CSVGGQGNEKLFF.

The rearrangement joins TRBV14 to TRBJ2-1; TRBD2 agrees at 12 bases. With V trimmed by 2 bases and J by 4 bases, 9 bases remained unmatched. Germline CDR1 is SGHDN and CDR2 is FVKESK. This CDR3 has 18 amino acids. DNA for the CDR3: TGTGCCAGCAGCCAAACCGGGACTAGCGGGTCAACGTACAATGAGCAGTTCTTC. Protein sequence: CASSQTGTSGSTYNEQFF.

The rearrangement uses TRBV7-2 and TRBJ2-5; D is perhaps TRBD2 (6 bases). Trimming cost V 1 base and J 5 bases, with 14 bases left between them. Germline CDR1 and CDR2: SGHTA and FQGNSA. The CDR3 runs to 15 residues. The CDR3 DNA is TGTGCCAGCAGCTTAGACGGGACCAGCGGGGAGACCCAGTACTTC. It encodes CASSLDGTSGETQYF.

The chain carries TRBV6-2 or TRBV6-3 and TRBJ2-3, with TRBD2 identical over 13 bases. The CDR3 contains 16 residues. Trimming cost V 6 bases and J 4 bases; bases outside gene matches: 7. The V gene's germline CDR1 is MNHEY and CDR2 SVGEGT. Written as DNA, the CDR3 is TGTGCCAGCAGCCCGAGACTAGCGGGGGGAGCAGATACGCAGTATTTT. This gives the protein CASSPRLAGGADTQYF.

The V gene is TRBV19, the J gene TRBJ1-2; 7 positions match TRBD1. The CDR3 sequence is 17 residues long. Germline trimming cut 5 bases from V and 1 base from J; bases unmatched to any gene: 13. Germline CDR1 is LNHDA and CDR2 is SQIVND (reference sequence). The chain's CDR3 is CASSGRADRVVNYGYTF. In DNA form, the CDR3 reads TGTGCCAGTAGTGGCCGGGCCGACAGGGTGGTTAACTATGGCTACACCTTC.

The CDR3 DNA reads as TGTGCCAGCTCACCCCGGGACAGGCCGTATGGCTACACCTTC. This sequence encodes CASSPRDRPYGYTF. The genes are TRBV18 and TRBJ1-2, with 8 bases that match TRBD1. Germline CDR1 reads KGHSH; CDR2 reads LQKENI. This CDR3 spans 14 amino acids. V shed 3 bases and J 5 bases; nucleotides not matched to a gene: 5.

The chain combines TRBV7-2 with TRBJ1-3; D gene unclear. Looked up from germline, CDR1 is SGHTA and CDR2 is FQGNSA. The length of the CDR3 is 11 residues. V was trimmed by 5 bases and J by 6 bases, leaving 5 bases between them. This chain's CDR3 is CASSPLNTIYF. The CDR3 DNA reads TGTGCCAGCAGCCCCTTAAACACCATATATTTT.

This chain uses TRBV29-1 with TRBJ1-2; D remains ambiguous. The CDR3 contains 13 residues. From germline, CDR1 is SQVTM and CDR2 ANQGSEA. Trimming cost V 4 bases and J 4 bases, with 13 bases left between them. The CDR3 region has the DNA TGCAGCGTTGCCGAAGATTGGGCCTATGGCTACACCTTC. Translation: CSVAEDWAYGYTF.

The chain joins TRBV14 to TRBJ1-2, with 7 bases aligning to TRBD1. Germline CDR1 is SGHDN and CDR2 is FVKESK. The CDR3 covers 15 residues. V trimming: 1 base; J trimming: 5 bases; junction bases outside the gene matches: 7. The CDR3: CASSQGGQVVYGYTF. The CDR3 DNA is TGTGCCAGCAGCCAAGGCGGACAGGTTGTTTATGGCTACACCTTC.

This clone has more than one count but fewer than ten. The genes are TRBV28 and TRBJ2-7; 9 bases align to TRBD2. Trimming took 7 bases from V and 6 from J; bases not matched to a gene: 10. Germline-derived CDR1 and CDR2 are MDHEN and SYDVKM. CDR3 length: 14 residues. Here the CDR3 reads CASNPGTSFFEQYF. As DNA, the CDR3 is TGTGCCAGCAACCCAGGGACTAGCTTTTTCGAGCAGTACTTC.

This rearrangement joins TRBV19 to TRBJ1-5; D is ambiguous. The CDR3 contains 16 residues. Germline values: CDR1 LNHDA, CDR2 SQIVND (reference sequence). Trimming took off 6 bases at V and 0 bases at J, with 15 bases between the two ends. The CDR3 sequence: CASRNEAAPSNQPQHF. Written as DNA, the CDR3 is TGTGCCAGTAGAAATGAGGCAGCACCTAGCAATCAGCCCCAGCATTTT. The variable domain in full, completed from reference TRBV19 and TRBJ1-5, reads DGGITQSPKYLFRKEGQNVTLSCEQNLNHDAMYWYRQDPGQGLRLIYYSQIVNDFQKGDIAEGYSVSREKKESFPLTVTSAQKNPTAFYLCASRNEAAPSNQPQHFGDGTRLSIL.

The V call is TRBV2, the J call TRBJ2-7; 7 nucleotides match TRBD1. V lost 7 bases, J lost 4 bases, and 10 bases stayed unmatched. The CDR3 extends over 14 amino acids. Germline CDR1 is SNHLY and CDR2 is FYNNEI. CDR3: CASTRDSGGYEQYF. CDR3 coding DNA: TGTGCCAGCACTCGAGACTCAGGGGGTTACGAGCAGTACTTC.

The chain joins TRBV5-6 to TRBJ2-1; 7 bases agree with TRBD1. V shed 4 bases, J shed 12 bases, and the junction held 7 bases outside the gene matches. The CDR3 totals 12 residues. CDR1 is SGHDT, CDR2 YYEEEE, per germline. CDR3 sequence reads: CASSPVNRGQFF. In DNA, the CDR3 is TGTGCCAGCAGCCCTGTCAACAGGGGGCAGTTCTTC.

In its sample, this clone was seen a few times. This rearrangement joins TRBV29-1 to TRBJ1-2; 7 bases align to TRBD1. The CDR3 runs 16 residues. The germline gives CDR1 SQVTM, CDR2 ANQGSEA. The V and J ends lost 1 base and 0 bases, in that order; junction bases with no gene match: 8. CDR3 sequence: CSVEGGKGAPNYGYTF. The CDR3 nucleotides read TGCAGCGTTGAAGGCGGTAAGGGGGCGCCTAACTATGGCTACACCTTC. The full variable domain, rest sourced from reference TRBV29-1 and TRBJ1-2, is SAVISQKPSRDICQRGTSLTIQCQVDSQVTMMFWYRQQPGQSLTLIATANQGSEATYESGFVIDKFPISRPNLTFSTLTVSNMSPEDSSIYLCSVEGGKGAPNYGYTFGSGTRLTVV.

The chain recombines TRBV27 with TRBJ1-6; D is perhaps TRBD1 (5 bases). Trimming left V 6 bases short and J 14 bases short, with 26 bases between. Germline CDR1 MNHEY, CDR2 SMNVEV (reference sequence). This CDR3 comprises 16 residues. The CDR3 here is CASSDVTGPAKRTLHF. CDR3 bases: TGTGCCAGCAGCGATGTGACGGGGCCCGCCAAGAGGACCCTCCACTTT.

V is TRBV28 and J is TRBJ1-1, with 8 bases identical to TRBD1. The CDR3 sequence is 15 residues long. Trimming removed 7 bases from V and 4 bases from J; junction bases left unmatched: 11. The germline V gene encodes CDR1 MDHEN and CDR2 SYDVKM. The CDR3 loop reads CASKVPRTGSTEAFF. CDR3 nucleotides: TGTGCCAGCAAGGTCCCCCGGACAGGGTCCACTGAAGCTTTCTTT.

This clone was seen once. This chain uses TRBV7-9 with TRBJ1-5, with a possible D match to TRBD1 (6 bases). The CDR3 is 14 residues long. The V end lost 5 bases, the J end lost 7 bases, and 15 bases lay between the germline ends. Looked up from germline, CDR1 is SEHNR and CDR2 is FQNEAQ (reference sequence). The CDR3 is CASSRPGAYQPQHF. CDR3 DNA: TGTGCCAGCAGCCGCCCAGGGGCTTACCAGCCCCAGCATTTT. The full variable domain, its missing parts supplied by reference TRBV7-9 and TRBJ1-5, is DTGVSQNPRHKITKRGQNVTFRCDPISEHNRLYWYRQTLGQGPEFLTYFQNEAQLEKSRLLSDRFSAERPKGSFSTLEIQRTEQGDSAMYLCASSRPGAYQPQHFGDGTRLSIL.

The chain joins TRBV30 to TRBJ2-1; D gene uncertain. The CDR3 spans 14 residues. In germline, CDR1 is GTSNPN, CDR2 SVGIG (reference sequence). V lost 0 bases to trimming and J lost 5 bases, with 11 bases between them. CDR3 coding DNA: TGTGCCTGGAGTGTTTCCATGCCTAACAATGAGCAGTTCTTC. This gives the protein CAWSVSMPNNEQFF.

The chain uses TRBV5-1 and TRBJ2-3; D is unresolved. CDR1 and CDR2 from the germline V gene are SGHRS and YFSETQ. The CDR3 length is 16 residues. V was clipped by 3 bases and J by 3 bases, with 17 bases between them. CDR3 loop: CASSSGLSSGTDTQYF. In DNA form, the CDR3 reads TGCGCCAGCAGCTCGGGCCTTTCCTCCGGGACAGATACGCAGTATTTT.

This chain joins TRBV5-5 and TRBJ2-7; the D is unclear. The CDR3 consists of 11 residues. CDR1 is SGHKS, CDR2 YYEKEE, per germline (reference sequence). Trimming removed 6 bases from V and 7 bases from J, with 11 bases in between. CDR3 residues: CASTTSLEQYF. The CDR3 nucleotides read TGTGCCAGCACCACCTCCCTTGAGCAGTACTTC.

V and J are TRBV29-1 and TRBJ1-2; D is uncertain. Per germline, CDR1 SQVTM and CDR2 ANQGSEA. The CDR3 spans 12 residues. V lost 4 bases to trimming and J lost 8 bases, with 14 bases between them. The CDR3 sequence is CSVGRVAGGYTF. Here the CDR3 DNA reads TGCAGCGTTGGGAGGGTAGCGGGCGGCTACACCTTC. Based on the CDR3 plus reference TRBV29-1 and TRBJ1-2, the full variable domain is SAVISQKPSRDICQRGTSLTIQCQVDSQVTMMFWYRQQPGQSLTLIATANQGSEATYESGFVIDKFPISRPNLTFSTLTVSNMSPEDSSIYLCSVGRVAGGYTFGSGTRLTVV.

The gene calls are TRBV6-5 and TRBJ2-7; D perhaps matches TRBD1 (5 bases). This CDR3 is built from 11 residues. Germline V gene sequence: CDR1 MNHEY, CDR2 SVGAGI. V lost 8 bases and J 3 bases, leaving 8 bases between the germline ends. The CDR3: CASHQGYEQYF. As DNA, the CDR3 is TGTGCCAGCCACCAGGGCTACGAGCAGTACTTC.

The CDR3 DNA follows: TGCAGTGCTAACGGGTACGAGCAGTACTTC. Amino acids: CSANGYEQYF. V and J are TRBV20-1 and TRBJ2-7, with D unclear. Germline V CDR1 and CDR2: DFQATT, SNEGSKA (reference sequence). CDR3 length: 10 residues. V lost 4 bases, J lost 4 bases, and 5 bases lay in between.

This clone was seen once. CDR3 sequence: CASSPGTVAIYEQYF. CDR3 nucleotide sequence: TGCGCCAGCAGCCCGGGGACCGTCGCGATTTACGAGCAGTACTTC. V usage is TRBV4-3 and J usage is TRBJ2-7; D tentatively reads TRBD1 or TRBD2 (5 bases each). CDR3 length equals 15 residues. V was pared by 4 bases and J by 4 bases, with 17 bases between. The germline V gene encodes CDR1 LGHNA and CDR2 YSLEER.